This TCR beta chain was recorded in a study of T cell responses to AZD1222 COVID-19 vaccine. Study results and limitations: Donors were largely white British and mainly female; clonal diversity was possibly underestimated. Reportedly, nearly half of unique spike TCRs recognized epitopes outside B.1.351/B.1.1.7 mutations.

Clones were sequenced by immunoSEQ multiplex PCR, and TCRdb holds only the in-frame ones, with some missing. This sample has over 100,000 clones; approximately 90% occur once, and the top ten carry around 4.3%. In regard to this clone: Its antigen is not identified.

Trimming removed 8 bases from V and 3 bases from J, with 7 bases in between. There are 11 residues in the CDR3. Germline CDR1 reads MDHEN; CDR2 reads SYDVKM. The TCR was taken from an adult in good health. The rearrangement links TRBV28 to TRBJ2-5; D possibly corresponds to TRBD1 (5 bases). Material: peripheral blood, obtained on day 0 of AZD1222 vaccination. The CDR3 here is CASSREETQYF. The DNA for the CDR3 is TGTGCCAGCTCCAGGGAAGAGACCCAGTACTTC.